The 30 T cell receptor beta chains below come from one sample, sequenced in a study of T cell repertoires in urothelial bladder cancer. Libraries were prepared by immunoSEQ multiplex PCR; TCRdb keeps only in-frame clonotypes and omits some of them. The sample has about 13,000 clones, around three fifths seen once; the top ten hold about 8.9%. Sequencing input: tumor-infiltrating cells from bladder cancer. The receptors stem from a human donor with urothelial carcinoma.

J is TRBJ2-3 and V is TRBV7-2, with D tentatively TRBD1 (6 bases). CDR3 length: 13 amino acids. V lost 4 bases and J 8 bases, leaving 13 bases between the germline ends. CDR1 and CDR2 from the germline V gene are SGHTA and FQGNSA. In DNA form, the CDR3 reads TGTGCCAGCAGCTCGAGGGGGAAGATTACGCAGTATTTT. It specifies CASSSRGKITQYF.

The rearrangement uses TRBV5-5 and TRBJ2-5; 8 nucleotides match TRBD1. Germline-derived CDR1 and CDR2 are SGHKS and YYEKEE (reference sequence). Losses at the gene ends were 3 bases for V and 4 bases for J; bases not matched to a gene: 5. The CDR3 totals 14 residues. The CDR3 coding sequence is TGTGCCAGCAGCTCACGGACAGGGCTAGAGACCCAGTACTTC. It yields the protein CASSSRTGLETQYF.

The CDR3 DNA reads as TGTGCCAGCACCGAGACAAGAAACATTCAGTACTTC. Its protein is CASTETRNIQYF. The rearrangement joins TRBV7-9 to TRBJ2-4; no clear D gene. This CDR3 has 12 residues. Trimming stripped 7 bases from V and 6 bases from J, with 10 bases between. Germline-derived CDR1 and CDR2 are SEHNR and FQNEAQ (reference sequence).

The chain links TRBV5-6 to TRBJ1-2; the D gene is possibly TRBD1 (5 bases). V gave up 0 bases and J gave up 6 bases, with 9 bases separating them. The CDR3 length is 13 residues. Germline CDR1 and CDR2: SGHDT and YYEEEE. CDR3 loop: CASSLEGANGYTF. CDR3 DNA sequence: TGTGCCAGCAGCTTGGAAGGGGCGAATGGCTACACCTTC.

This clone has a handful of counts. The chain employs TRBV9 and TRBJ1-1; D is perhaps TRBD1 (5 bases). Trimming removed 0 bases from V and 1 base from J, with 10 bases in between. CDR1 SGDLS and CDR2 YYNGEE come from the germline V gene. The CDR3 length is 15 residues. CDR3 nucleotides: TGTGCCAGCAGCGTAGCAGGGACGGCGAACACTGAAGCTTTCTTT. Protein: CASSVAGTANTEAFF.

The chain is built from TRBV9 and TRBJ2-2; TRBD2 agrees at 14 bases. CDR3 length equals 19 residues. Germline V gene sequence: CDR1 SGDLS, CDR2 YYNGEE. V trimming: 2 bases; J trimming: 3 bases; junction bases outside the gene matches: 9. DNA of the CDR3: TGTGCCAGCAGCGTGGGACTAGCGGGGGCCTGGGGCTACACCGGGGAGCTGTTTTTT. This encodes CASSVGLAGAWGYTGELFF.

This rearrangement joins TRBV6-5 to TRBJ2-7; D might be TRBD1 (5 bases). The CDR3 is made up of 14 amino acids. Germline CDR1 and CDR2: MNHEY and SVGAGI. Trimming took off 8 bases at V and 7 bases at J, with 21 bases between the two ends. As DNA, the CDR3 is TGTGCCAGCTCCATTACAGGTTCGCTCTATGAGCAGTACTTC. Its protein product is CASSITGSLYEQYF.

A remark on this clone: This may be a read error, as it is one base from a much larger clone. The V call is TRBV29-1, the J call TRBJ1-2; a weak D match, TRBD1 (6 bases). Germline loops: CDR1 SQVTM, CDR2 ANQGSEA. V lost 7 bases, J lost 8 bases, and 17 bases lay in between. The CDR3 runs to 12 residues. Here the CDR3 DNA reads TGCAGCGCAGGGGACACCAGCCGGGGCTACACCTTC. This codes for CSAGDTSRGYTF.

The CDR3: CASSLPWISGANVLTF. The CDR3 DNA reads as TGTGCCAGCAGCTTACCCTGGATCTCTGGGGCCAACGTCCTGACTTTC. The gene calls are TRBV7-3 and TRBJ2-6; D not resolved. Germline V gene sequence: CDR1 SGHTA, CDR2 FQGTGA. Trimming cost V 2 bases and J 0 bases, with 8 bases left between them. The CDR3 totals 16 residues.

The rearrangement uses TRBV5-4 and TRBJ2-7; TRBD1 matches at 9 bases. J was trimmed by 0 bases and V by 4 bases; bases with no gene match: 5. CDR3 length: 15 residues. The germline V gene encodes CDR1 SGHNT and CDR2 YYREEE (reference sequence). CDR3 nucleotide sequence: TGTGCCAGCAGCGCCGACAGGGGGAGCTCCTACGAGCAGTACTTC. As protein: CASSADRGSSYEQYF.

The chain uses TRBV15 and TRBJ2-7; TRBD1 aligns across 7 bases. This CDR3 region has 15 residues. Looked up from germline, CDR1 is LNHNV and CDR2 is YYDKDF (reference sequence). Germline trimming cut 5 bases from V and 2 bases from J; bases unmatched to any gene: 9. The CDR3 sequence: CATSGIVGTAYEQYV. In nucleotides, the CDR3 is TGTGCCACCAGCGGCATCGTCGGGACAGCCTACGAGCAGTACGTC.

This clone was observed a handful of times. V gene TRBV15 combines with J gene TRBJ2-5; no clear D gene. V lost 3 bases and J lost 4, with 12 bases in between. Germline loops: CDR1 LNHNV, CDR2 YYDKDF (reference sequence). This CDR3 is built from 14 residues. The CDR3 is CATSRERHRETQYF. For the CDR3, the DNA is TGTGCCACCAGCAGGGAAAGACATAGAGAGACCCAGTACTTC.

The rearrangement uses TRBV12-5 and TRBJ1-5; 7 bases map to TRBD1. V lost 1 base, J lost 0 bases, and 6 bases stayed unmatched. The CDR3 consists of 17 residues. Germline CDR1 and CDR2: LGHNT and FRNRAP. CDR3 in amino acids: CASGLDRGQSSNQPQHF. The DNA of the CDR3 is TGTGCTAGTGGTTTGGACCGGGGACAGTCTAGCAATCAGCCCCAGCATTTT.

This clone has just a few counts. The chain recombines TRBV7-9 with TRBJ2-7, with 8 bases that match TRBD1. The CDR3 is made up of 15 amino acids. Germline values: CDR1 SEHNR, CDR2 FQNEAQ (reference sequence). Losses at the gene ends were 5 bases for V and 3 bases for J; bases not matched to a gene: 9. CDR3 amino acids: CASSPRTGKGYEQYF. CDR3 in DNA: TGTGCCAGCAGCCCGCGGACAGGGAAGGGCTACGAGCAGTACTTC. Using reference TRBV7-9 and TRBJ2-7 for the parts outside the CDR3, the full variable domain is DTGVSQNPRHKITKRGQNVTFRCDPISEHNRLYWYRQTLGQGPEFLTYFQNEAQLEKSRLLSDRFSAERPKGSFSTLEIQRTEQGDSAMYLCASSPRTGKGYEQYFGPGTRLTVT.

DNA of the CDR3: TGTGCCTGGAAGCTGTGGGGGGCCTACAATGAGCAGTTCTTC. This encodes CAWKLWGAYNEQFF. This chain uses TRBV30 with TRBJ2-1, with TRBD2 as a possible D gene (6 bases). This CDR3 comprises 14 residues. Germline V lookup: CDR1 GTSNPN, CDR2 SVGIG (reference sequence). Trimming shortened V by 4 bases and J by 2 bases, and 12 bases separated the two germline ends. The full variable domain, rest sourced from reference TRBV30 and TRBJ2-1, is SQTIHQWPATLVQPVGSPLSLECTVEGTSNPNLYWYRQAAGRGLQLLFYSVGIGQISSEVPQNLSASRPQDRQFILSSKKLLLSDSGFYLCAWKLWGAYNEQFFGPGTRLTVL.

The CDR3 bases are TGTGCTAGTGGCCATGGACAGGGAGGGGCCGGGGAGCTGTTTTTT. This codes for CASGHGQGGAGELFF. The gene calls are TRBV12-5 and TRBJ2-2, with TRBD1 as a possible D gene (8 bases). Trimming took 6 bases from V and 6 from J, leaving 17 bases between them. The CDR3 sequence is 15 residues long. The germline CDR1 and CDR2 sequences are LGHNT and FRNRAP. Looking up the rest from reference TRBV12-5 and TRBJ2-2 gives the full variable domain: DARVTQTPRHKVTEMGQEVTMRCQPILGHNTVFWYRQTMMQGLELLAYFRNRAPLDDSGMPKDRFSAEMPDATLATLKIQPSEPRDSAVYFCASGHGQGGAGELFFGEGSRLTVL.

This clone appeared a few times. The CDR3 DNA reads as TGCGCCAGCAGTAGTACCAGGGGTGACTATAATTCACCCCTCCACTTT. The encoded protein is CASSSTRGDYNSPLHF. This chain uses TRBV5-1 with TRBJ1-6; weak D call: TRBD1 (6 bases). Deletions cut 5 bases from V and 3 bases from J, with 15 bases between. From germline, CDR1 is SGHRS and CDR2 YFSETQ. The CDR3 extends over 16 amino acids.

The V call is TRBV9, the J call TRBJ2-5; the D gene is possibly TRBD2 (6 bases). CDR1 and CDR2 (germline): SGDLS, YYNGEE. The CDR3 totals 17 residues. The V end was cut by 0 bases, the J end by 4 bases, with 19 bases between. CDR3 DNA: TGTGCCAGCAGCGTAGCCGGGGCGGGGAGTAAGCGAGAGACCCAGTACTTC. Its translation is CASSVAGAGSKRETQYF.

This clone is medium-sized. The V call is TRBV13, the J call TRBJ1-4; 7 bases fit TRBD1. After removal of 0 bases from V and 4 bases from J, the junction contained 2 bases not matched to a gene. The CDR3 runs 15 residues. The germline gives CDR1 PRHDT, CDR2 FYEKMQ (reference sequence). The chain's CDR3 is CASSLGDRINEKLFF. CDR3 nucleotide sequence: TGTGCCAGCAGCTTAGGGGACAGGATTAATGAAAAACTGTTTTTT.

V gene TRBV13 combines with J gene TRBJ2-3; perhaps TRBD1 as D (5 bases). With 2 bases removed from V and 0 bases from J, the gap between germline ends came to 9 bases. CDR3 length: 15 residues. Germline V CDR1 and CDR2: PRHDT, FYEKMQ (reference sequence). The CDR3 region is CASSLRAGSTDTQYF. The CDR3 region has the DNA TGTGCCAGCAGCTTAAGGGCAGGGAGCACAGATACGCAGTATTTT. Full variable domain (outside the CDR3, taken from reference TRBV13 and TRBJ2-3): AAGVIQSPRHLIKEKRETATLKCYPIPRHDTVYWYQQGPGQDPQFLISFYEKMQSDKGSIPDRFSAQQFSDYHSELNMSSLELGDSALYFCASSLRAGSTDTQYFGPGTRLTVL.

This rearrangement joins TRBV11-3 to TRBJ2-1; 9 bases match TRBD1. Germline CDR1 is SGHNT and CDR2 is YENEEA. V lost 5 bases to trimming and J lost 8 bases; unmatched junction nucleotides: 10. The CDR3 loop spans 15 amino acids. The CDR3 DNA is TGTGCCAGCAGCACGAGGACAGGGGCTGTCGATGAGCAGTTCTTC. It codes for CASSTRTGAVDEQFF. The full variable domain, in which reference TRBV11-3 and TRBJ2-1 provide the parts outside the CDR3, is EAGVVQSPRYKIIEKKQPVAFWCNPISGHNTLYWYLQNLGQGPELLIRYENEEAVDDSQLPKDRFSAERLKGVDSTLKIQPAELGDSAVYLCASSTRTGAVDEQFFGPGTRLTVL.

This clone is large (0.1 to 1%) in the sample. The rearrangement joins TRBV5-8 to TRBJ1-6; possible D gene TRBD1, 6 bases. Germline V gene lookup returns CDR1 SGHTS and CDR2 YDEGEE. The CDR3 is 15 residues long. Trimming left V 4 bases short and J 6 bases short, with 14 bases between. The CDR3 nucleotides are TGTGCCAGCAGCCGTACAGGGTCCCGTAATTCACCCCTCCACTTT. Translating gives CASSRTGSRNSPLHF.

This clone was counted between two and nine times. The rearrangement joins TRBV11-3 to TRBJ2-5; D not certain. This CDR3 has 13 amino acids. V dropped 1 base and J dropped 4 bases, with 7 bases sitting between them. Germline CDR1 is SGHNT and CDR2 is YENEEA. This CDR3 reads CASSLGSTETQYF. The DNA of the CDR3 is TGTGCCAGCAGCTTAGGCTCGACAGAGACCCAGTACTTC.

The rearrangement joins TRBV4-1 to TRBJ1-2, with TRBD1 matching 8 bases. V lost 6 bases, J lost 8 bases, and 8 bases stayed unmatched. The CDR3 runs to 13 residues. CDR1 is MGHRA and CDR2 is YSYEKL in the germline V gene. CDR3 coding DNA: TGCGCCAGCAGGTTACAGGGGGAGGGGGGCTACACCTTC. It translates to CASRLQGEGGYTF.

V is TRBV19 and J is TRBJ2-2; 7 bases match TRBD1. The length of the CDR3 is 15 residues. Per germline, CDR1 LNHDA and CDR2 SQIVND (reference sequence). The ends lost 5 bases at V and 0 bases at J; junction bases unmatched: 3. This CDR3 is CASSVGQANTGELFF. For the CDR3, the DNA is TGTGCCAGTAGTGTTGGACAGGCGAACACCGGGGAGCTGTTTTTT.

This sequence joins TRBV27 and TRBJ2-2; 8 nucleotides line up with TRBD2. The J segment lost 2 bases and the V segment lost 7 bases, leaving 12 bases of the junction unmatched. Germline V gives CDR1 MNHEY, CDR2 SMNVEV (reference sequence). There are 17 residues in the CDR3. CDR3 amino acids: CASTSSPGGPNTGELFF. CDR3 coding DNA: TGTGCCAGCACCTCATCCCCGGGGGGGCCAAACACCGGGGAGCTGTTTTTT.

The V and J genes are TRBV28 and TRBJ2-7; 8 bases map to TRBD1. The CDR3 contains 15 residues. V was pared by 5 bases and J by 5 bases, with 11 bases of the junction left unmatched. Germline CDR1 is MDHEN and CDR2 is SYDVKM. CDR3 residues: CASSLGTGGTDEQYV. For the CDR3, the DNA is TGTGCCAGCAGTCTAGGGACAGGTGGCACGGACGAGCAGTACGTC.

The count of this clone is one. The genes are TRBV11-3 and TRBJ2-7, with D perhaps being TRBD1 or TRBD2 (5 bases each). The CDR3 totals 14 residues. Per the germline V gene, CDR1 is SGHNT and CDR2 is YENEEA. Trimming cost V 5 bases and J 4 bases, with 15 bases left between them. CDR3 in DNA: TGTGCCAGCAGCCCCGGGACGCGGTTGTACGAGCAGTACTTC. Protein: CASSPGTRLYEQYF.

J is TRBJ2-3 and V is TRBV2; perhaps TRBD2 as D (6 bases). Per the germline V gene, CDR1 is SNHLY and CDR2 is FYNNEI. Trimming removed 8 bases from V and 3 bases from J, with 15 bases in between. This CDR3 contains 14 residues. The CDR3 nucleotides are TGTGCCAGCGGCGGGGAAATGGGGACAGATACGCAGTATTTT. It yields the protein CASGGEMGTDTQYF.

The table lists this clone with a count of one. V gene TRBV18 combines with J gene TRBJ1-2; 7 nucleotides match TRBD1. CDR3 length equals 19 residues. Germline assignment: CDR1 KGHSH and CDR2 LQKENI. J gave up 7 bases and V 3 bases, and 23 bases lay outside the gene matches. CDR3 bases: TGTGCCAGCTCACCTCAGCTCCCCAAACAGGGGCCCACATCGGGTGGCTACACCTTC. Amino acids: CASSPQLPKQGPTSGGYTF.